The 3 T cell receptor beta chains listed next were all sequenced from one sample in a study of graft-versus-host responses after intestinal transplantation. Sequencing used immunoSEQ multiplex PCR; TCRdb keeps in-frame clones, though not all of them. The sample yields 43,000 or so clones, over 85% seen once. The sequencing here drew on PBMCs, taken roughly 860 days after a first intestinal transplant, on the day of a second. The receptors originated from a human patient who received an intestinal transplant, so some T cells may come from the graft donor.

The gene calls are TRBV7-9 and TRBJ2-7; possible D gene TRBD2, 6 bases. CDR1 SEHNR and CDR2 FQNEAQ come from the germline V gene (reference sequence). V lost 4 bases and J 3 bases, leaving 13 bases between the germline ends. The CDR3 totals 14 residues. CDR3 loop: CASSSPGGGYEQYF. The DNA of the CDR3 is TGTGCCAGCAGCTCTCCCGGGGGTGGCTACGAGCAGTACTTC.

The J gene is TRBJ1-1, the V gene TRBV6-5, with D perhaps TRBD1 (5 bases). There are 14 residues in the CDR3. The germline V and J ends were trimmed by 4 bases and 8 bases, with 17 bases remaining between them. Germline loops: CDR1 MNHEY, CDR2 SVGAGI. The DNA for the CDR3 is TGTGCCAGCAGTTTCCGGACGGGGGGAAGGGAAGCTTTCTTT. Translation gives CASSFRTGGREAFF.

The table lists this clone with a count of one. The chain links TRBV10-1 to TRBJ2-1, with 8 positions matching TRBD2. Trimming took 10 bases from V and 3 from J; bases not matched to a gene: 8. Germline values: CDR1 WNHNN, CDR2 SYGVQD (reference sequence). CDR3 size: 14 residues. CDR3 DNA: TGCGCCACTGGGCGGGGGGCCGGCTACAATGAGCAGTTCTTC. Encoded protein: CATGRGAGYNEQFF.